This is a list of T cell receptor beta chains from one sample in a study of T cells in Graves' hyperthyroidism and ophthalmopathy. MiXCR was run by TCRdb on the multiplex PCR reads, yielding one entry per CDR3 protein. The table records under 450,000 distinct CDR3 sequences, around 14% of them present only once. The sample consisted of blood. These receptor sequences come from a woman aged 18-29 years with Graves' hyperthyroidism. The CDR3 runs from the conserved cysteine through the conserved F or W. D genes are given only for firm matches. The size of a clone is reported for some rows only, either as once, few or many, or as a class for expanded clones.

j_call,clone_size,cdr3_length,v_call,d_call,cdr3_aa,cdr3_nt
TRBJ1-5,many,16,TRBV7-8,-,CASSLEGFISNQPQHF,TGTGCCAGCAGCTTAGAAGGGTTTATTAGCAATCAGCCCCAGCATTTT
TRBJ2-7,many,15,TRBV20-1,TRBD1,CSAPDRGRDAYEQYF,TGCAGTGCTCCGGACAGGGGGCGTGACGCCTACGAGCAGTACTTC
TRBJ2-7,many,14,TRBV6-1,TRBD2,CASRRTSGPYEQYF,TGTGCCAGCAGGAGGACTAGCGGTCCCTACGAGCAGTACTTC
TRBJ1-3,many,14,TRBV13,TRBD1,CASEGAFSGNTIYF,TGTGCCAGCGAGGGGGCCTTCTCTGGAAACACCATATATTTT
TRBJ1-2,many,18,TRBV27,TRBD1,CASSPTGGRAQDPYGYTF,TGTGCCAGCAGTCCGACAGGGGGCCGAGCGCAGGACCCCTATGGCTACACCTTC
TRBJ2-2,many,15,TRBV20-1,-,CSATDPSVNTGELFF,TGCAGTGCAACCGATCCTAGCGTGAACACCGGGGAGCTGTTTTTT
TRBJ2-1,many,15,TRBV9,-,CASSVAGVNYNEQFF,TGTGCCAGCAGCGTAGCGGGAGTGAACTACAATGAGCAGTTCTTC
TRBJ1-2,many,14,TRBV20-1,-,CSARDQSVGGGYTF,TGCAGTGCTAGAGATCAATCGGTCGGGGGTGGCTACACCTTC
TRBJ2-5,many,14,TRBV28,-,CASSFRLHGETQYF,TGTGCCAGCAGTTTCAGGCTTCACGGGGAGACCCAGTACTTC
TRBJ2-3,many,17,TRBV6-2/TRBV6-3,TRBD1,CASRPGTGRIDTDTQYF,TGTGCCAGCAGACCCGGGACAGGGAGGATCGACACAGATACGCAGTATTTT
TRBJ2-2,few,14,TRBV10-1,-,CASRRVWNTGELFF,TGCGCCAGCCGGAGGGTATGGAACACCGGGGAGCTGTTTTTT
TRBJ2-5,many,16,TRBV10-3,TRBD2,CAISEGREVNQETQYF,TGTGCCATCAGTGAGGGGCGGGAGGTTAACCAAGAGACCCAGTACTTC
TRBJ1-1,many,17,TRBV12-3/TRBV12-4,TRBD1,CASSLEGTGGYDTEAFF,TGTGCCAGCAGTTTAGAGGGGACAGGGGGATACGACACTGAAGCTTTCTTT
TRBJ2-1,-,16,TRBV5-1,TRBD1,CASRVAGTGDFNEQFF,TGCGCCAGCAGAGTCGCCGGGACAGGGGATTTCAATGAGCAGTTCTTC
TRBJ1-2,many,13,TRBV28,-,CASSLGVFYGYTF,TGTGCCAGCAGTTTGGGAGTCTTTTATGGCTACACCTTC
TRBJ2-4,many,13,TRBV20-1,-,CSASRIAKNIQYF,TGCAGTGCTAGCCGGATAGCCAAAAACATTCAGTACTTC